The 22 T cell receptor beta chains presented below share a single source sample, sequenced in a study of early T cells in non-severe SARS-CoV-2 infection. Each CDR3 protein gets one entry after TCRdb re-called the 5' RACE reads with MiXCR. The table has 70,000 to 95,000 distinct CDR3 sequences, roughly 15% seen once; the top ten hold approximately 0.5%. Sequenced material: whole blood. These receptor sequences come from an adult who was a healthcare worker with PCR-confirmed SARS-CoV-2 infection or an uninfected control (not recorded which).

This clonotype was observed a few times. The rearrangement links TRBV7-7 to TRBJ2-5; D uncertain. The V gene lost 1 base and the J gene lost 1 base, with 10 bases spanning the gap. Per germline, CDR1 SSHAT and CDR2 FNYEAQ (reference sequence). This CDR3 is built from 15 residues. For the CDR3, the DNA is TGTGCCAGCAGCTTAGGGCGGATGATCCAAGAGACCCAGTACTTC. As protein: CASSLGRMIQETQYF.

J is TRBJ2-3 and V is TRBV9; 10 bases align to TRBD2. The trim removed 4 bases at V and 1 base at J, leaving 12 bases unmatched. There are 18 residues in the CDR3. The germline V gene has CDR1 SGDLS and CDR2 YYNGEE. The CDR3 region is CASSRERGGWIGTDTQYF. As DNA, the CDR3 is TGTGCCAGCAGCCGTGAGCGGGGGGGCTGGATCGGCACAGATACGCAGTATTTT.

This clonotype was detected a few times. This chain links TRBV5-8 with TRBJ1-1; D is possibly TRBD1 (5 bases). The germline V and J ends were trimmed by 4 bases and 6 bases, with 16 bases remaining between them. There are 14 residues in the CDR3. Germline CDR1 SGHTS, CDR2 YDEGEE. CDR3 sequence reads: CASSAGGHRAEAFF. The CDR3, as DNA: TGTGCCAGCAGCGCGGGGGGTCACCGGGCTGAAGCTTTCTTT.

The rearrangement links TRBV28 to TRBJ2-3; 8 bases match TRBD2. The length of the CDR3 is 12 residues. Germline CDR1 MDHEN, CDR2 SYDVKM. V trimming: 6 bases; J trimming: 6 bases; junction bases outside the gene matches: 2. The CDR3 DNA reads as TGTGCCAGCAGCTTAGCGGGGGATACGCAGTATTTT. It yields the protein CASSLAGDTQYF.

The rearrangement uses TRBV11-2 and TRBJ2-3, with D possibly being TRBD2 (7 bases). Per germline, CDR1 SGHAT and CDR2 FQNNGV. Trimming cost V 1 base and J 2 bases, with 13 bases left between them. CDR3 length: 16 residues. The CDR3 nucleotides are TGTGCCAGCAGCTTAGGTGGGGGGGCTACCACAGATACGCAGTATTTT. Its protein product is CASSLGGGATTDTQYF.

This clonotype was seen a few times. V is TRBV6-5 and J is TRBJ2-3; 12 bases line up with TRBD1. The J segment lost 2 bases and the V segment lost 2 bases, leaving 8 bases of the junction unmatched. Germline V CDR1 and CDR2: MNHEY, SVGAGI. The CDR3 totals 18 residues. CDR3 nucleotides: TGTGCCAGCAGTTACACGATGGGGACAGGGGGCAACACAGATACGCAGTATTTT. Amino acid sequence: CASSYTMGTGGNTDTQYF.

This clonotype appeared a few times. The J gene is TRBJ2-1, the V gene TRBV20-1; tentatively, D is TRBD2 (5 bases). Trimming removed 5 bases at V and 10 bases at J, with 12 bases between. The CDR3 is 11 residues long. CDR1 is DFQATT and CDR2 is SNEGSKA in the germline V gene (reference sequence). The DNA of the CDR3 is TGCAGTGCTGGACTGTACGACGAGCAGTTCTTC. It yields the protein CSAGLYDEQFF.

This chain connects TRBV5-1 to TRBJ1-1, with a weak D call TRBD1 (5 bases). Germline loops: CDR1 SGHRS, CDR2 YFSETQ. V was trimmed by 4 bases and J by 2 bases, leaving 12 bases between them. The length of the CDR3 is 14 residues. The CDR3 here is CASSPRAVNTEAFF. The DNA for the CDR3 is TGCGCCAGCAGCCCCAGGGCTGTCAACACTGAAGCTTTCTTT.

This clonotype was picked up a small number of times. The genes are TRBV7-8 and TRBJ2-7; 8 bases align to TRBD1. CDR3 length: 14 amino acids. V shed 2 bases and J 6 bases; nucleotides not matched to a gene: 6. Germline V gene data show CDR1 as SGHVS and CDR2 as FQNEAQ. Here the CDR3 DNA reads TGTGCCAGCAGCTTATCCGACAGGGGAGGCGAGCAGTACGTC. Its protein is CASSLSDRGGEQYV.

The chain uses TRBV6-5 and TRBJ2-5, with D possibly being TRBD2 (6 bases). Trimming cost V 2 bases and J 5 bases, with 12 bases left between them. From germline, CDR1 is MNHEY and CDR2 SVGAGI. The CDR3 is made up of 14 amino acids. The DNA for the CDR3 is TGTGCCAGCAGTTACCGGCGGGACTCTGAGACCCAGTACTTC. Amino acid sequence: CASSYRRDSETQYF.

The table lists this clonotype with many counts. CDR3 residues: CASSGRTNTGANVLTF. CDR3 bases: TGTGCCAGCAGTGGAAGGACGAACACTGGGGCCAACGTCCTGACTTTC. The V call is TRBV6-1, the J call TRBJ2-6; D is unclear. The CDR3 spans 16 residues. Per germline, CDR1 MNHNS and CDR2 SASEGT. V lost 4 bases to trimming and J lost 2 bases, with 12 bases between them.

The V gene is TRBV25-1, the J gene TRBJ2-1; TRBD2 matches at 8 bases. This CDR3 has 14 residues. Looked up from germline, CDR1 is MGHDK and CDR2 is SYGVNS. Germline trimming cut 6 bases from V and 5 bases from J; bases unmatched to any gene: 6. CDR3 loop: CASRDSGDHNEQFF. The CDR3 nucleotides read TGTGCCAGCAGGGATAGCGGGGACCACAATGAGCAGTTCTTC. Looking up the rest from reference TRBV25-1 and TRBJ2-1 gives the full variable domain: EADIYQTPRYLVIGTGKKITLECSQTMGHDKMYWYQQDPGMELHLIHYSYGVNSTEKGDLSSESTVSRIRTEHFPLTLESARPSHTSQYLCASRDSGDHNEQFFGPGTRLTVL.

DNA of the CDR3: TGTGCCAGCAGTTACTCCTACTACGAGCAGTACGTC. Translated: CASSYSYYEQYV. V is TRBV6-2 or TRBV6-3 and J is TRBJ2-7; D remains ambiguous. The CDR3 totals 12 residues. Germline V gene data show CDR1 as MNHEY and CDR2 as SVGEGT. V lost 0 bases, J lost 3 bases, and 3 bases lay in between.

The V call is TRBV14, the J call TRBJ2-5, with D maybe TRBD2 (5 bases). CDR3 length: 13 residues. Trimming left V 4 bases short and J 7 bases short, with 13 bases between. CDR1 and CDR2 (germline): SGHDN, FVKESK. The CDR3 DNA reads as TGTGCCAGCAGCCCCGAGTTGGCGGGGACCCAGTACTTC. Amino acid sequence: CASSPELAGTQYF.

Only a few counts were recorded for this clonotype. The CDR3 reads CASSLEQISPLHF. CDR3 coding DNA: TGTGCCAGCAGCTTAGAACAGATTTCACCCCTCCACTTT. The chain links TRBV7-9 to TRBJ1-6; no clear D gene. This CDR3 spans 13 amino acids. Trimming took off 1 base at V and 9 bases at J, with 7 bases between the two ends. Germline V gene data show CDR1 as SEHNR and CDR2 as FQNEAQ (reference sequence).

This chain joins TRBV9 and TRBJ1-2; no reliable D call. Germline values: CDR1 SGDLS, CDR2 YYNGEE. CDR3 length: 17 residues. V shed 3 bases and J shed 1 base, with 19 bases lying between them. In nucleotides, the CDR3 is TGTGCCAGCAGCGCCAGCCCGTTGAGCAGAAATAACTATGGCTACACCTTC. Translating it yields CASSASPLSRNNYGYTF.

The table lists this clonotype with many counts. This sequence joins TRBV29-1 and TRBJ1-1; D remains ambiguous. CDR1 is SQVTM and CDR2 is ANQGSEA in the germline V gene. V was clipped by 5 bases and J by 4 bases, with 8 bases between them. The CDR3 covers 11 residues. CDR3 protein: CSVFGSTEAFF. The CDR3 DNA is TGCAGCGTTTTTGGGAGCACTGAAGCTTTCTTT. Together with reference TRBV29-1 and TRBJ1-1, the CDR3 gives the full variable domain: SAVISQKPSRDICQRGTSLTIQCQVDSQVTMMFWYRQQPGQSLTLIATANQGSEATYESGFVIDKFPISRPNLTFSTLTVSNMSPEDSSIYLCSVFGSTEAFFGQGTRLTVV.

This clonotype was recorded many times. The V gene is TRBV19, the J gene TRBJ1-2, with a tentative D call TRBD1 (6 bases). This CDR3 comprises 17 residues. V was pared by 3 bases and J by 6 bases, with 23 bases between. Germline V gives CDR1 LNHDA, CDR2 SQIVND (reference sequence). The CDR3 spells CASSMDPTYRDSHGYTF. The CDR3 nucleotides are TGTGCCAGTAGTATGGACCCTACCTACAGGGACTCTCATGGCTACACCTTC.

The chain joins TRBV6-1 to TRBJ1-1; D gene uncertain. CDR1 is MNHNS and CDR2 is SASEGT in the germline V gene. CDR3 size: 11 residues. The ends were cut back, 3 bases at V and 5 bases at J, with 4 bases in the middle. CDR3 sequence (DNA): TGTGCCAGCAGTGAGAGGACTGAAGCTTTCTTT. This gives the protein CASSERTEAFF.

This clonotype appeared a few times. The chain recombines TRBV2 with TRBJ2-2, with D tentatively TRBD2 (6 bases). Trimming pared 11 bases from V and 4 bases from J, leaving 17 bases between. The CDR3 sequence is 14 residues long. Germline lookup yields CDR1 SNHLY and CDR2 FYNNEI. The CDR3 sequence is CAGKSREFTGELFF. Written as DNA, the CDR3 is TGTGCCGGAAAGTCTCGGGAGTTCACCGGGGAGCTGTTTTTT. Complete variable domain (other parts from reference TRBV2 and TRBJ2-2): EPEVTQTPSHQVTQMGQEVILRCVPISNHLYFYWYRQILGQKVEFLVSFYNNEISEKSEIFDDQFSVERPDGSNFTLKIRSTKLEDSAMYFCAGKSREFTGELFFGEGSRLTVL.

The chain recombines TRBV7-6 with TRBJ2-5; 10 bases agree with TRBD1. Germline assignment: CDR1 SGHVS and CDR2 FNYEAQ. The CDR3 covers 15 residues. V lost 0 bases to trimming and J lost 5 bases; unmatched junction nucleotides: 3. The CDR3 bases are TGTGCCAGCAGCTTAGCGGGACAGGGGTTGGAGACCCAGTACTTC. The encoded protein is CASSLAGQGLETQYF.

This clonotype was picked up a small number of times. The chain couples TRBV5-1 to TRBJ2-5; TRBD1 matches 7 bases. The trim removed 4 bases at V and 2 bases at J, leaving 8 bases unmatched. The CDR3 extends over 15 amino acids. Germline V CDR1 and CDR2: SGHRS, YFSETQ. The DNA for the CDR3 is TGCGCCAGCAGCCTGCAGACAGGGCCTCAAGAGACCCAGTACTTC. It is translated as CASSLQTGPQETQYF.